This TCR beta chain was recovered during a study of molecular identifiers for immune sequencing clone quantification. Bulk TCR libraries used previously described methods and listed TCR primers. TCRdb processed the PCR reads anew with MiXCR; each CDR3 protein has one entry. The sample shows about 640,000 distinct CDR3 sequences, around 20% of them seen only once. The CDR3 runs 15 residues. Trimming took off 7 bases at V and 4 bases at J, with 19 bases between the two ends. CDR1 is MNHEY and CDR2 is SVGEGT in the germline V gene. As CD8+CD4-CCR7+CD45RA+ cells, naive CD8 T cells were sorted. V and J are TRBV6-2 or TRBV6-3 and TRBJ1-2, with D perhaps matching TRBD1 (6 bases). The sequence came from a human donor in good health. Some libraries in this study had Jurkat cell RNA spiked in. What was sequenced was naive CD8+ T cells from blood, with Jurkat cell RNA spiked in. The subset: FACS-sorted CD8+CD4-CCR7+CD45RA+ naive T cells. The CDR3 DNA sequence: TGTGCCAGCACCGGGACACTCTCACTCGGCTATGGCTACACCTTC. Its translation: CASTGTLSLGYGYTF.